This entry lists 12 T cell receptor beta chains sequenced from one sample in a study of identical twins. TCRdb processed the 5' RACE reads anew with MiXCR; each CDR3 protein has one entry. Among about 700,000 distinct CDR3 sequences listed, around 6% were seen once. The sequenced material came from naive T cells sorted from blood. All receptors derive from a man in his late teens or twenties in good health.

The J gene is TRBJ2-3, the V gene TRBV10-3; 11 positions agree with TRBD2. The CDR3 covers 17 residues. CDR1 and CDR2 (germline): ENHRY, SYGVKD. J was trimmed by 4 bases and V by 4 bases; bases with no gene match: 10. The CDR3 reads CAISALAGGAVPDTQYF. CDR3 DNA: TGTGCCATCAGTGCCCTAGCGGGAGGTGCGGTCCCAGATACGCAGTATTTT.

This clonotype has only a few counts. The chain has TRBV20-1 and TRBJ2-7; possibly TRBD1 for D (7 bases). The CDR3 runs to 14 residues. Trimming took off 6 bases at V and 6 bases at J, with 21 bases between the two ends. Germline CDR1 DFQATT, CDR2 SNEGSKA (reference sequence). The CDR3 DNA reads as TGCAGTGCGGATGCGGGACAGAGGGGCCCCGAGCAGTACTTC. Translated: CSADAGQRGPEQYF.

This clonotype was detected many times. V is TRBV29-1 and J is TRBJ2-5; 8 positions match TRBD1. V dropped 4 bases and J dropped 5; count of bases not matched to a gene: 6. This CDR3 contains 13 residues. Germline CDR1 SQVTM, CDR2 ANQGSEA. The CDR3 DNA reads as TGCAGCGTTGTCAAGACAGGGGTGGAGACCCAGTACTTC. It specifies CSVVKTGVETQYF.

J is TRBJ2-1 and V is TRBV5-6; 7 bases match TRBD2. The CDR3 is 16 amino acids. With 4 bases clipped from V and 4 bases from J, the junction kept 11 bases outside the gene matches. Looked up from germline, CDR1 is SGHDT and CDR2 is YYEEEE. Here the CDR3 DNA reads TGTGCCAGCAGCCAGCGGGGAGCGGGACCGTACAATGAGCAGTTCTTC. As protein: CASSQRGAGPYNEQFF.

This clonotype was observed a few times. The chain couples TRBV18 to TRBJ1-1; D gene unclear. V was trimmed by 5 bases and J by 7 bases, leaving 17 bases between them. The length of the CDR3 is 14 residues. CDR1 is KGHSH, CDR2 LQKENI, per germline. The CDR3 loop is CASSSTGGPNEAFF. The CDR3 DNA reads TGTGCCAGCTCATCCACTGGTGGTCCCAATGAAGCTTTCTTT.

This clonotype has just a few counts. The V gene is TRBV15, the J gene TRBJ2-2, with D possibly TRBD2 on 5 matching bases. Germline loops: CDR1 LNHNV, CDR2 YYDKDF (reference sequence). Deletions cut 0 bases from V and 5 bases from J, with 10 bases between. The CDR3 runs to 15 residues. Here the CDR3 DNA reads TGTGCCACCAGCAGAGAGTCCAGAGGGACCGGGGAGCTGTTTTTT. Encoded protein: CATSRESRGTGELFF.

This clonotype came up many times. The CDR3 loop is CASRRGLNYEQYV. CDR3 DNA: TGTGCCAGCAGACGGGGCCTCAACTACGAGCAGTACGTC. The V and J genes are TRBV5-8 and TRBJ2-7; D is tentatively TRBD1 or TRBD2 (5 bases each). This CDR3 contains 13 residues. CDR1 SGHTS and CDR2 YDEGEE come from the germline V gene. The ends were cut back, 5 bases at V and 3 bases at J, with 12 bases in the middle.

This clonotype was seen repeatedly, ten times or more. The chain links TRBV20-1 to TRBJ2-1; a weak D match, TRBD2 (6 bases). Germline CDR1 and CDR2: DFQATT and SNEGSKA (reference sequence). The V end lost 1 base, the J end lost 9 bases, and 7 bases lay between the germline ends. This CDR3 contains 11 residues. CDR3 nucleotide sequence: TGCAGTGCTAGAGGTAGCGGTGAGCAGTTCTTC. Protein: CSARGSGEQFF.

Ten or more counts support this clonotype. V and J are TRBV4-3 and TRBJ1-3; D is unclear. CDR1 is LGHNA and CDR2 is YSLEER in the germline V gene. The CDR3 extends over 15 amino acids. The ends were cut back, 1 base at V and 4 bases at J, with 11 bases in the middle. The CDR3 is CASSQVALGGNTIYF. Here the CDR3 DNA reads TGCGCCAGCAGCCAAGTGGCCTTAGGGGGAAACACCATATATTTT.

This clonotype has more than one count but fewer than ten. The chain links TRBV20-1 to TRBJ2-4, with TRBD2 identical over 9 bases. The V segment lost 5 bases and the J segment 11 bases; nucleotides outside the gene matches: 10. CDR1 and CDR2 (germline): DFQATT, SNEGSKA (reference sequence). The CDR3 sequence is 13 residues long. The CDR3 sequence is CSARGSGSSLQYF. Written as DNA, the CDR3 is TGCAGTGCTCGGGGTAGCGGGAGTTCGCTTCAGTACTTC.

This clonotype was observed once. The rearrangement uses TRBV12-3 or TRBV12-4 and TRBJ1-1, with a weak D call TRBD1 (5 bases). Deletions cut 3 bases from V and 10 bases from J, with 12 bases between. The CDR3 runs 12 residues. CDR3 protein: CASSLLGTGAFF. CDR3 nucleotides: TGTGCCAGCAGTTTGTTGGGTACAGGAGCTTTCTTT.

This clonotype was counted ten times or more. The chain has TRBV27 and TRBJ1-5; D not certain. Germline loops: CDR1 MNHEY, CDR2 SMNVEV (reference sequence). Trimming took 5 bases from V and 3 from J, leaving 14 bases between them. The CDR3 is 15 residues long. CDR3 region: CASSPWGFSNQPQHF. The CDR3 region has the DNA TGTGCCAGCAGTCCCTGGGGATTTTCCAATCAGCCCCAGCATTTT.